The next 2 T cell receptor beta chains were all read from a single sample in a study of blood T cell repertoires in COVID-19. TCRdb's copy holds only in-frame clones and misses some; the assay was immunoSEQ multiplex PCR. The sample lists approximately 210,000 clones, 80% to 90% occurring once. The sample taken for sequencing was PBMCs or T cells enriched from blood (not recorded which). The receptors were gathered from a man younger than 40 in a cohort exposed to, infected with or recovered from COVID-19 (not recorded which).

The chain has TRBV23-1 and TRBJ2-7; 7 bases match TRBD1. TRBV23-1 is annotated as an ORF whose role is uncertain. V lost 3 bases and J lost 3; bases outside the gene matches: 11. CDR3 length equals 16 residues. For the CDR3, the DNA is TGCGCCAGCAGTCAGGCAAACAGGGGTTCATACTACGAGCAGTACTTC. Encoded protein: CASSQANRGSYYEQYF.

The rearrangement links TRBV5-1 to TRBJ2-7, with 10 bases fitting TRBD1. There are 15 residues in the CDR3. From germline, CDR1 is SGHRS and CDR2 YFSETQ. Trimming cost V 0 bases and J 3 bases; bases outside gene matches: 3. CDR3 nucleotides: TGCGCCAGCAGCTTGGGTGGGACAGGGGTCTACGAGCAGTACTTC. Translating it yields CASSLGGTGVYEQYF.